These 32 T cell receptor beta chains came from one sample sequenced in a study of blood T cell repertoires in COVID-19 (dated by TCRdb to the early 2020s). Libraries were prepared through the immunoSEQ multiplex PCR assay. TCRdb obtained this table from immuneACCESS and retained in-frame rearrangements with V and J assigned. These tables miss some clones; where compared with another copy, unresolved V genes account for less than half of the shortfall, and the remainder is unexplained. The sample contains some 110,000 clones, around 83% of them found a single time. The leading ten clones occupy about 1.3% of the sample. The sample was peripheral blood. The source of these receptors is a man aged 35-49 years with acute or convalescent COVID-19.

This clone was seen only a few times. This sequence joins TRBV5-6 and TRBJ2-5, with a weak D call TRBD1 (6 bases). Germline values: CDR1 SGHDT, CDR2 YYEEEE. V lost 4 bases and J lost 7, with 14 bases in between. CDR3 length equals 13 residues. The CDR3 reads CASSRDMVGTQYF. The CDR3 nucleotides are TGTGCCAGCAGCCGGGACATGGTGGGGACCCAGTACTTC.

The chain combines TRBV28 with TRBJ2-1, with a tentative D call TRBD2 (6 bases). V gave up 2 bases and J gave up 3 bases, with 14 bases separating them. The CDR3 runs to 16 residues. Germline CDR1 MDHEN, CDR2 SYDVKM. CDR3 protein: CASSLGPGELYNEQFF. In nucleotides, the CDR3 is TGTGCCAGCAGTTTAGGGCCGGGAGAGCTCTACAATGAGCAGTTCTTC.

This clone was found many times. The CDR3 region has the DNA TGCGCCAGCAGGGCGGGACAGGGGAATTCACCCCTCCACTTT. Protein: CASRAGQGNSPLHF. The chain combines TRBV10-2 with TRBJ1-6, with 10 positions matching TRBD1. CDR3 size: 14 residues. The germline V gene has CDR1 WSHSY and CDR2 SAAADI. J was trimmed by 7 bases and V by 6 bases; bases with no gene match: 3.

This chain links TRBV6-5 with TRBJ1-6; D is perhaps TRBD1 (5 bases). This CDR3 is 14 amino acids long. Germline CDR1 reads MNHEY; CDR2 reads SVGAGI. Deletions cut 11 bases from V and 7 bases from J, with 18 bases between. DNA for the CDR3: TGTGCCGTATGGGGCGTGGACAACAATTCACCCCTCCACTTT. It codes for CAVWGVDNNSPLHF.

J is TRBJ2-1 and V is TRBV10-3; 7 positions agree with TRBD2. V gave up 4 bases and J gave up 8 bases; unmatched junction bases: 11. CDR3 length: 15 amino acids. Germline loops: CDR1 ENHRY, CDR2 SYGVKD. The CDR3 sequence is CAISGAGALRDEQFF. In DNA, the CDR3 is TGTGCCATCAGTGGGGCGGGAGCCCTTAGGGATGAGCAGTTCTTC.

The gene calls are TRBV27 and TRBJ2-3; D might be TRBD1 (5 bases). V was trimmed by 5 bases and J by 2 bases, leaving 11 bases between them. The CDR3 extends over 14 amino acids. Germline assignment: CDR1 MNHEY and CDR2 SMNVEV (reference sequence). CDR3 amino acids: CASSPQGFTDTQYF. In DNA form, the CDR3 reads TGTGCCAGCAGTCCTCAGGGTTTCACAGATACGCAGTATTTT.

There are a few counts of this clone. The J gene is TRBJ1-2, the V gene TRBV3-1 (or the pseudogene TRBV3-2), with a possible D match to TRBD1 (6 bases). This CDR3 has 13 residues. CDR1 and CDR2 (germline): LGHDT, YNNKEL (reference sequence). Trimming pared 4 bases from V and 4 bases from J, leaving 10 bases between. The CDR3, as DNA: TGTGCCAGCAGCCCCAGGGGATCCTATGGCTACACCTTC. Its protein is CASSPRGSYGYTF.

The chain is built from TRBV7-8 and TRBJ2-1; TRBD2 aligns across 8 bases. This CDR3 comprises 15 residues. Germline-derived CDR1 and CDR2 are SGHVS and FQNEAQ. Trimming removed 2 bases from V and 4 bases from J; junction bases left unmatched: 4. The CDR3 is CASSLLAGGYNEQFF. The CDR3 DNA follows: TGTGCCAGCAGCTTACTTGCGGGAGGATACAATGAGCAGTTCTTC.

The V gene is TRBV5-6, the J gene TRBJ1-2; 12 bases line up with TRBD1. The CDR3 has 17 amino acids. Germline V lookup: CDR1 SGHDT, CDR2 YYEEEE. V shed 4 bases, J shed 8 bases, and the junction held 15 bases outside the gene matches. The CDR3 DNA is TGTGCCAGCAGCGTACCGGGACAGGGGGCCTTTCGGAGCGGCTACACCTTC. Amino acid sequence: CASSVPGQGAFRSGYTF.

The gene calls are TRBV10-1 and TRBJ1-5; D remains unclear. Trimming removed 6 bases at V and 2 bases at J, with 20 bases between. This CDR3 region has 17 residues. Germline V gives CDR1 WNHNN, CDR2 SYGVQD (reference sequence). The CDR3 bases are TGCGCCAGCAGCCCCCCCCGCGGGAAGTTAGGCAATCAGCCCCAGCATTTT. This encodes CASSPPRGKLGNQPQHF.

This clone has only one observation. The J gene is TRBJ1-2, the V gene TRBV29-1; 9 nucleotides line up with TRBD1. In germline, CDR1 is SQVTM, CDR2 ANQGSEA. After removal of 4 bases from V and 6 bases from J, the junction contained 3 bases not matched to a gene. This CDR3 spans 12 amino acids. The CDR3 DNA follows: TGCAGCGTTGGGACAGGGGAGGATGGCTACACCTTC. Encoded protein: CSVGTGEDGYTF.

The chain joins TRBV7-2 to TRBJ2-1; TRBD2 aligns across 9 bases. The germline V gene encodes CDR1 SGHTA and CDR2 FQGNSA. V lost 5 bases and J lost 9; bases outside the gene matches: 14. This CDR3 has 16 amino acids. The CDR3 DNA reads TGTGCCAGCAGCCCCGCGAGCGGGAGGTCGTATGGTGAGCAGTTCTTC. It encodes CASSPASGRSYGEQFF.

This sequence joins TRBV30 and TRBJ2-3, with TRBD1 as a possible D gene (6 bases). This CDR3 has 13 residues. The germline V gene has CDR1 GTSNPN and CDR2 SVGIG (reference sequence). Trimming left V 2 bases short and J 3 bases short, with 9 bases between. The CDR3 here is CAWSRGNTDTQYF. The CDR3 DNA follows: TGTGCCTGGAGTAGGGGGAATACAGATACGCAGTATTTT.

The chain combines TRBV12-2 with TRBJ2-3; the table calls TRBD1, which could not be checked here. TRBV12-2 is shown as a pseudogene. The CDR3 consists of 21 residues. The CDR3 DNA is TGTGCAAGTCGCTTAGATCCTACAAAATCAATAAGTGACACTTACACAGATACGCAGTATTTT. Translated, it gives CASRLDPTKSISDTYTDTQYF.

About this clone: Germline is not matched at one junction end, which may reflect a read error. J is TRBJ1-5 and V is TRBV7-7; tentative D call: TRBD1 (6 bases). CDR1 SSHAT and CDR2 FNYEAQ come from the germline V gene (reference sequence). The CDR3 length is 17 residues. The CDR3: CASSGQRSFPSNQPQHF. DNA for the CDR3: TGTGCTAGCAGCGGACAGCGGTCCTTTCCTAGCAATCAGCCCCAGCATTTT.

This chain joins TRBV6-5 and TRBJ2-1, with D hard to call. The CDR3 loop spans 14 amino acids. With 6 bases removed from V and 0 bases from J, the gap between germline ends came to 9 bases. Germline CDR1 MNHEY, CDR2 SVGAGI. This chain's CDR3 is CASRDSGSYNEQFF. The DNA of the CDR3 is TGTGCCAGCAGAGACTCGGGCTCCTACAATGAGCAGTTCTTC.

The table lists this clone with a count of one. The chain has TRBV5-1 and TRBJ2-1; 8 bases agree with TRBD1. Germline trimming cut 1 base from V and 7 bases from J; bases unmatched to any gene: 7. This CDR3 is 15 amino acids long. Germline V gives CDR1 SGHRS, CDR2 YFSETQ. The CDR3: CASSLSGTGVNEQFF. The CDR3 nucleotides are TGCGCCAGCAGCTTGTCGGGGACAGGTGTGAATGAGCAGTTCTTC.

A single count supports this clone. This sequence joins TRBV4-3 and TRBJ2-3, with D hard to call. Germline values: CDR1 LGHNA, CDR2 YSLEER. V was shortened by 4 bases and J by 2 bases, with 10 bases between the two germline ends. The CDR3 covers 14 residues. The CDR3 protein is CASSLGPATDTQYF. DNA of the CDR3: TGCGCCAGCAGCCTGGGCCCTGCCACAGATACGCAGTATTTT.

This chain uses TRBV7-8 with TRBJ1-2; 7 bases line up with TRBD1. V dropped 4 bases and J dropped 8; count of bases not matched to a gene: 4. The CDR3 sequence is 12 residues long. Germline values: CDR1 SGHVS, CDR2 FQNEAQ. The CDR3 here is CASSSRGRGYTF. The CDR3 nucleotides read TGTGCCAGCAGCTCTAGGGGGCGCGGCTACACCTTC.

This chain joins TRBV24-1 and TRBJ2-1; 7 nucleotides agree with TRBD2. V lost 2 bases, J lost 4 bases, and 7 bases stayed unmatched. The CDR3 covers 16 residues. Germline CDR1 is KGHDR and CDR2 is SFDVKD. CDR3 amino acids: CATSDWGGSGYNEQFF. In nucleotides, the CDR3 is TGTGCCACCAGTGATTGGGGCGGGAGCGGGTACAATGAGCAGTTCTTC.

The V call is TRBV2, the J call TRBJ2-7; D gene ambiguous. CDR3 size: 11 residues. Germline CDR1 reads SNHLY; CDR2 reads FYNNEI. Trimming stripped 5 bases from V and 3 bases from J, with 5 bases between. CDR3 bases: TGTGCCAGCAGTCAGTTCTACGAGCAGTACTTC. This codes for CASSQFYEQYF. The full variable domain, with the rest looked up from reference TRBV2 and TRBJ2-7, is EPEVTQTPSHQVTQMGQEVILRCVPISNHLYFYWYRQILGQKVEFLVSFYNNEISEKSEIFDDQFSVERPDGSNFTLKIRSTKLEDSAMYFCASSQFYEQYFGPGTRLTVT.

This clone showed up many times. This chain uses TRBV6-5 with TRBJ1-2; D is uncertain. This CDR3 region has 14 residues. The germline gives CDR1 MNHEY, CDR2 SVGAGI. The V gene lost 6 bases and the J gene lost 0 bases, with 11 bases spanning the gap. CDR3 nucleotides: TGTGCCAGCAGCCTTCGAGAGACTAACTATGGCTACACCTTC. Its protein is CASSLRETNYGYTF.

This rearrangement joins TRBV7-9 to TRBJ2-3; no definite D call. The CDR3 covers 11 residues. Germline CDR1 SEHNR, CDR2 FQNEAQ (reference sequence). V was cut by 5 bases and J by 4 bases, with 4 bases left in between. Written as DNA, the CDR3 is TGTGCCAGCAGCCAATCAGATACGCAGTATTTT. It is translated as CASSQSDTQYF. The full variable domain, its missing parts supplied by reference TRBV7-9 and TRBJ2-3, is DTGVSQNPRHKITKRGQNVTFRCDPISEHNRLYWYRQTLGQGPEFLTYFQNEAQLEKSRLLSDRFSAERPKGSFSTLEIQRTEQGDSAMYLCASSQSDTQYFGPGTRLTVL.

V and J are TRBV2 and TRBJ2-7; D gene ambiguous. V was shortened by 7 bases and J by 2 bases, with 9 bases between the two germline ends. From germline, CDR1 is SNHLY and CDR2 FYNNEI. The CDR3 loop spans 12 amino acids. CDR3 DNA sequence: TGTGCCAGCAACGGCGGCCCCTACGAGCAGTACTTC. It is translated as CASNGGPYEQYF. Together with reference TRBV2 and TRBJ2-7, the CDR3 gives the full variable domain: EPEVTQTPSHQVTQMGQEVILRCVPISNHLYFYWYRQILGQKVEFLVSFYNNEISEKSEIFDDQFSVERPDGSNFTLKIRSTKLEDSAMYFCASNGGPYEQYFGPGTRLTVT.

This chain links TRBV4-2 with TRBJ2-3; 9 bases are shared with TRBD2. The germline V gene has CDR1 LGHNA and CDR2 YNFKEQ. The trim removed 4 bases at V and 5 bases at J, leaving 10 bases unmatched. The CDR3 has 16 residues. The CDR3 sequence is CASSLLSAGGVDTQYF. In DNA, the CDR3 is TGTGCCAGCAGCCTCCTCAGTGCGGGGGGGGTAGATACGCAGTATTTT.

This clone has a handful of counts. The CDR3 DNA reads TGTGCCAGCAGGCAAGAGAACAGGGGGAATGAGCAGTTCTTC. Protein sequence: CASRQENRGNEQFF. The chain combines TRBV2 with TRBJ2-1, with TRBD1 matching 8 bases. Unmatched junction bases numbered 8, after V lost 6 bases and J lost 7 bases. The CDR3 contains 14 residues. Germline CDR1 reads SNHLY; CDR2 reads FYNNEI.

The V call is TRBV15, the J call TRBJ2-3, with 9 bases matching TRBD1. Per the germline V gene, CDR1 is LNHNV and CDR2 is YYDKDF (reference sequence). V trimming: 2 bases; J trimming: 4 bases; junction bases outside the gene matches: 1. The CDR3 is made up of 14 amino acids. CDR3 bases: TGTGCCACCAGCAGAAGACAGGGGGCAGATACGCAGTATTTT. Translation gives CATSRRQGADTQYF.

CDR3 residues: CASSQGGGWGYGYTF. DNA of the CDR3: TGTGCCAGCAGCCAAGGAGGGGGCTGGGGCTATGGCTACACCTTC. V is TRBV3-1 (or the pseudogene TRBV3-2) and J is TRBJ1-2; 7 bases are a match to TRBD1. V shed 1 base and J 4 bases; nucleotides not matched to a gene: 6. CDR3 length equals 15 residues. Germline V CDR1 and CDR2: LGHDT, YNNKEL (reference sequence).

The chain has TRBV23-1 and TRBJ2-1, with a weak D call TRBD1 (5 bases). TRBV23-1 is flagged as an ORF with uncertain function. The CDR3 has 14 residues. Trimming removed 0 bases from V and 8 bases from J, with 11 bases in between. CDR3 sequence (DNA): TGCGCCAGCAGTCAATCGCCAGGGTACCATGAGCAGTTCTTC. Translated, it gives CASSQSPGYHEQFF.

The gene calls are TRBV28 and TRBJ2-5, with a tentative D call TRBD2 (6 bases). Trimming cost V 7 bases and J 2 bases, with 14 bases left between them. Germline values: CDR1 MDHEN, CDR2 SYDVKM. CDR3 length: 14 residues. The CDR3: CASTEVGGQETQYF. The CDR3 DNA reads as TGTGCCAGCACCGAAGTGGGGGGACAAGAGACCCAGTACTTC.

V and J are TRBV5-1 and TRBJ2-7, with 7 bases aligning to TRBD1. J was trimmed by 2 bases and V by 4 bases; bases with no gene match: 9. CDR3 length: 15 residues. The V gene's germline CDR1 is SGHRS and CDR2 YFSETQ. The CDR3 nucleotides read TGCGCCAGCAGCCTGGGGACAGTCTCTACCTACGAGCAGTACTTC. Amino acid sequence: CASSLGTVSTYEQYF. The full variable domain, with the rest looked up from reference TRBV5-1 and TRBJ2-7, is KAGVTQTPRYLIKTRGQQVTLSCSPISGHRSVSWYQQTPGQGLQFLFEYFSETQRNKGNFPGRFSGRQFSNSRSEMNVSTLELGDSALYLCASSLGTVSTYEQYFGPGTRLTVT.

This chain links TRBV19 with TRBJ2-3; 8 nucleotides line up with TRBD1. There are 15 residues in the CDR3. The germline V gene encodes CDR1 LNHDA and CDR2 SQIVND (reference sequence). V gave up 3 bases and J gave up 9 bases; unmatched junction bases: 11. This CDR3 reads CASSIVGQGAGTQYF. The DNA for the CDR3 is TGTGCCAGTAGTATTGTCGGTCAGGGGGCAGGAACGCAGTATTTT.